These 29 T cell receptor beta chains came from one sample sequenced in a study of OX40 agonist ivuxolimab in advanced cancers. The table came from immunoSEQ multiplex PCR; TCRdb's copy has only in-frame clones and leaves some out. This sample has tens of thousands of clones, with roughly 80% found just once. The material sequenced was CD4+ or CD8+ T cells sorted from blood, taken in a trial of the OX40 agonist ivuxolimab. Every receptor here comes from an adult with an advanced solid tumor such as melanoma, head and neck, liver or kidney cancer.

This clone has a count of ten or more. This chain joins TRBV10-3 and TRBJ2-1; D possibly corresponds to TRBD2 (5 bases). The V gene's germline CDR1 is ENHRY and CDR2 SYGVKD. This CDR3 has 14 amino acids. Trimming took off 6 bases at V and 8 bases at J, with 17 bases between the two ends. CDR3 protein: CAISPRLPVDEQFF. The CDR3 DNA follows: TGTGCCATCAGCCCCAGACTACCTGTCGATGAGCAGTTCTTC.

The chain recombines TRBV5-6 with TRBJ1-2, with D possibly being TRBD1 (5 bases). Germline V gene lookup returns CDR1 SGHDT and CDR2 YYEEEE. The CDR3 is made up of 14 amino acids. V lost 4 bases to trimming and J lost 2 bases, with 12 bases between them. The CDR3, as DNA: TGTGCCAGCAGCGGTACGGGACGCAACTATGGCTACACCTTC. It is translated as CASSGTGRNYGYTF.

The rearrangement joins TRBV7-2 to TRBJ1-1; possibly TRBD1 for D (5 bases). V lost 1 base to trimming and J lost 8 bases, with 14 bases between them. Per germline, CDR1 SGHTA and CDR2 FQGNSA. The CDR3 contains 14 residues. The CDR3 DNA follows: TGTGCCAGCAGCTTAGACCAGGGATGGGGCGAAGCTTTCTTT. Translated: CASSLDQGWGEAFF.

The chain combines TRBV5-4 with TRBJ2-1, with 14 bases identical to TRBD2. Germline CDR1 reads SGHNT; CDR2 reads YYREEE (reference sequence). V shed 10 bases and J 12 bases; nucleotides not matched to a gene: 18. This CDR3 has 16 amino acids. DNA for the CDR3: TGTGCCCTAAGAGTGGGACTAGCGGGAGTGAAGGATGGGCAGTTCTTC. This sequence encodes CALRVGLAGVKDGQFF.

The chain combines TRBV7-8 with TRBJ2-1; TRBD2 might be the D (6 bases). Germline values: CDR1 SGHVS, CDR2 FQNEAQ. This CDR3 contains 14 residues. The V gene lost 4 bases and the J gene lost 6 bases, with 13 bases spanning the gap. CDR3 DNA: TGTGCCAGCAGCTGGACTCCCGGGGGCAATGAGCAGTTCTTC. Its protein is CASSWTPGGNEQFF.

This sequence joins TRBV18 and TRBJ1-2; tentatively, D is TRBD1 (6 bases). CDR1 and CDR2 from the germline V gene are KGHSH and LQKENI. V was trimmed by 3 bases and J by 3 bases, leaving 11 bases between them. The CDR3 extends over 14 amino acids. CDR3: CASSPTGADYGYTF. The CDR3 DNA follows: TGTGCCAGCTCACCGACGGGGGCTGACTATGGCTACACCTTC.

This chain joins TRBV5-6 and TRBJ1-1; 9 bases fit TRBD1. The CDR3 sequence is 14 residues long. From germline, CDR1 is SGHDT and CDR2 YYEEEE. Trimming took 4 bases from V and 6 from J; bases not matched to a gene: 7. CDR3 amino acids: CASSNRDRVPEAFF. For the CDR3, the DNA is TGTGCCAGCAGCAACCGGGACAGGGTTCCTGAAGCTTTCTTT.

This chain joins TRBV7-2 and TRBJ2-3; no reliable D call. Trimming left V 3 bases short and J 4 bases short, with 11 bases between. CDR3 size: 14 residues. Germline V gives CDR1 SGHTA, CDR2 FQGNSA. CDR3: CASSFTYGPDTQYF. DNA of the CDR3: TGTGCCAGCAGCTTTACATACGGCCCAGATACGCAGTATTTT.

The V call is TRBV10-3, the J call TRBJ2-7; TRBD2 matches 7 bases. Trimming cost V 2 bases and J 5 bases; bases outside gene matches: 9. Germline loops: CDR1 ENHRY, CDR2 SYGVKD. The CDR3 runs 15 residues. CDR3 sequence (DNA): TGTGCCATCAGTGAGCCCGGACTAGGAGGGAACGAGCAGTACGTC. It is translated as CAISEPGLGGNEQYV.

V gene TRBV5-1 combines with J gene TRBJ1-4; D gene unclear. The CDR3 extends over 14 amino acids. Trimming shortened V by 0 bases and J by 7 bases, and 10 bases separated the two germline ends. The V gene's germline CDR1 is SGHRS and CDR2 YFSETQ. CDR3 in amino acids: CASSLVTGGEKLFF. The CDR3 DNA sequence: TGCGCCAGCAGCTTGGTCACCGGCGGTGAAAAACTGTTTTTT.

V gene TRBV7-3 combines with J gene TRBJ2-2; 10 bases agree with TRBD2. V trimming: 5 bases; J trimming: 1 base; junction bases outside the gene matches: 4. Germline V gene lookup returns CDR1 SGHTA and CDR2 FQGTGA. The CDR3 has 16 amino acids. The CDR3 protein is CASSPGTSENTGELFF. The CDR3 bases are TGTGCCAGCAGCCCAGGGACTAGCGAGAACACCGGGGAGCTGTTTTTT.

The chain couples TRBV2 to TRBJ1-4; D perhaps matches TRBD1 (6 bases). The germline V gene encodes CDR1 SNHLY and CDR2 FYNNEI. Trimming removed 8 bases at V and 10 bases at J, with 14 bases between. The length of the CDR3 is 12 residues. The CDR3 nucleotides read TGTGCCAGCGAGGGGTACAGGGTAAAACTGTTTTTT. This sequence encodes CASEGYRVKLFF.

This sequence joins TRBV7-8 and TRBJ2-1; weak D call: TRBD1 (5 bases). The CDR3 totals 14 residues. Trimming stripped 5 bases from V and 8 bases from J, with 16 bases between. The germline V gene encodes CDR1 SGHVS and CDR2 FQNEAQ. CDR3 in amino acids: CASSPWTRADEQFF. CDR3 coding DNA: TGTGCCAGCAGCCCCTGGACCAGGGCGGATGAGCAGTTCTTC.

The CDR3 spells CASNQQGQETQYF. CDR3 nucleotides: TGTGCCAGCAACCAACAGGGACAAGAGACCCAGTACTTC. V and J are TRBV6-1 and TRBJ2-5; maybe TRBD1 (6 bases). Germline V gene sequence: CDR1 MNHNS, CDR2 SASEGT. Trimming took 7 bases from V and 2 from J, leaving 11 bases between them. The CDR3 extends over 13 amino acids.

A single count supports this clone. This sequence joins TRBV7-2 and TRBJ1-5; D gene uncertain. This CDR3 region has 14 residues. Germline CDR1 SGHTA, CDR2 FQGNSA. Trimming stripped 8 bases from V and 0 bases from J, with 11 bases between. The CDR3 here is CASSPEYSNQPQHF. The CDR3 nucleotides read TGTGCCAGCTCCCCGGAGTATAGCAATCAGCCCCAGCATTTT.

V and J are TRBV7-2 and TRBJ2-5; D may be TRBD2 (5 bases). Germline-derived CDR1 and CDR2 are SGHTA and FQGNSA. The V and J ends lost 1 base and 5 bases respectively, with 11 bases between them. The CDR3 totals 14 residues. The CDR3 region is CASSLGGSGETQYF. As DNA, the CDR3 is TGTGCCAGCAGCTTAGGAGGGTCTGGGGAGACCCAGTACTTC.

The V call is TRBV5-1, the J call TRBJ2-2, with D possibly being TRBD2 (5 bases). Germline CDR1 and CDR2: SGHRS and YFSETQ. The CDR3 length is 16 residues. V was pared by 0 bases and J by 0 bases, with 9 bases between. The CDR3 DNA is TGCGCCAGCAGCTTGGCCGGGGTCGCGAACACCGGGGAGCTGTTTTTT. Protein product: CASSLAGVANTGELFF.

The chain recombines TRBV7-2 with TRBJ1-2; TRBD1 aligns across 9 bases. The ends lost 2 bases at V and 4 bases at J; junction bases unmatched: 5. The germline V gene encodes CDR1 SGHTA and CDR2 FQGNSA. The CDR3 contains 15 residues. DNA of the CDR3: TGTGCCAGCAGCTTATCCGGGACAGGGCTCTATGGCTACACCTTC. As protein: CASSLSGTGLYGYTF.

The genes are TRBV6-5 and TRBJ2-3; 9 bases match TRBD2. Germline assignment: CDR1 MNHEY and CDR2 SVGAGI. V lost 6 bases, J lost 5 bases, and 9 bases stayed unmatched. The CDR3 has 15 amino acids. The DNA of the CDR3 is TGTGCCAGCAGGGCTGGCGGGAGGGCCCGAGATACGCAGTATTTT. Its translation: CASRAGGRARDTQYF.

This clone came up once. V and J are TRBV19 and TRBJ2-1; TRBD2 is a possible D gene (6 bases). The V and J ends lost 5 bases and 4 bases respectively, with 12 bases between them. The CDR3 covers 14 residues. The germline V gene encodes CDR1 LNHDA and CDR2 SQIVND (reference sequence). The CDR3 DNA is TGTGCCAGTAGTTCGGGGGACCATTACAATGAGCAGTTCTTC. Its translation is CASSSGDHYNEQFF.

V is TRBV27 and J is TRBJ2-1; 9 bases match TRBD2. The CDR3 contains 15 residues. Losses at the gene ends were 8 bases for V and 5 bases for J; bases not matched to a gene: 10. Germline V gives CDR1 MNHEY, CDR2 SMNVEV (reference sequence). CDR3 nucleotides: TGTGCCAGCGGACCCGTCAGCGGGAGGCACAATGAGCAGTTCTTC. It specifies CASGPVSGRHNEQFF.

J is TRBJ1-1 and V is TRBV2; D might be TRBD1 (5 bases). V lost 7 bases, J lost 8 bases, and 14 bases lay in between. Germline loops: CDR1 SNHLY, CDR2 FYNNEI. CDR3 length equals 12 residues. CDR3: CASNSRGSEAFF. The CDR3 DNA reads TGTGCCAGCAACTCTAGGGGATCAGAAGCTTTCTTT.

This clone was detected only a few times. This chain joins TRBV25-1 and TRBJ2-2, with 15 bases fitting TRBD2. This CDR3 has 18 amino acids. Losses at the gene ends were 2 bases for V and 5 bases for J; bases not matched to a gene: 6. Germline CDR1 MGHDK, CDR2 SYGVNS. The CDR3 sequence: CASSEGLAGGPWTGELFF. CDR3 coding DNA: TGTGCCAGCAGTGAAGGACTAGCGGGAGGGCCGTGGACCGGGGAGCTGTTTTTT.

The chain has TRBV19 and TRBJ2-1; D is perhaps TRBD1 (6 bases). Germline V CDR1 and CDR2: LNHDA, SQIVND (reference sequence). V was cut by 1 base and J by 3 bases, with 10 bases left in between. This CDR3 region has 15 residues. CDR3 DNA sequence: TGTGCCAGTAGTATAGGGGCAGGGGACTACAATGAGCAGTTCTTC. As protein: CASSIGAGDYNEQFF.

The V and J genes are TRBV5-1 and TRBJ1-1; D perhaps matches TRBD1 (5 bases). CDR3 length equals 14 residues. Between the trimmed V and J ends, which lost 3 bases and 5 bases, there was a span of 14 bases. In germline, CDR1 is SGHRS, CDR2 YFSETQ. The CDR3 loop is CASSWGLAGTEAFF. CDR3 DNA: TGCGCCAGCAGCTGGGGACTGGCGGGAACTGAAGCTTTCTTT. Full variable domain (remainder filled in from reference TRBV5-1 and TRBJ1-1): KAGVTQTPRYLIKTRGQQVTLSCSPISGHRSVSWYQQTPGQGLQFLFEYFSETQRNKGNFPGRFSGRQFSNSRSEMNVSTLELGDSALYLCASSWGLAGTEAFFGQGTRLTVV.

The V and J genes are TRBV25-1 and TRBJ2-2, with D hard to call. V was clipped by 7 bases and J by 4 bases, with 7 bases between them. CDR3 length equals 12 residues. Germline V lookup: CDR1 MGHDK, CDR2 SYGVNS. CDR3: CASMWGTGELFF. DNA for the CDR3: TGTGCCAGCATGTGGGGCACCGGGGAGCTGTTTTTT.

For the CDR3, the DNA is TGTGCCAGCAGCTTGGCTAGCGGGAGTACCGGGGAGCTGTTTTTT. Translated, it gives CASSLASGSTGELFF. The V gene is TRBV7-9, the J gene TRBJ2-2, with 10 bases lining up with TRBD2. Trimming at V came to 3 bases and at J to 5 bases, leaving 3 bases not matched to a gene. The CDR3 contains 15 residues. From germline, CDR1 is SEHNR and CDR2 FQNEAQ (reference sequence).

The chain carries TRBV2 and TRBJ1-1; D is unclear. Trimming left V 7 bases short and J 0 bases short, with 12 bases between. This CDR3 contains 14 residues. The germline gives CDR1 SNHLY, CDR2 FYNNEI. The CDR3 spells CASIMGLMNTEAFF. The CDR3 DNA follows: TGTGCCAGCATAATGGGTCTCATGAACACTGAAGCTTTCTTT.

V is TRBV11-2 and J is TRBJ1-1; D possibly corresponds to TRBD1 (5 bases). The germline CDR1 and CDR2 sequences are SGHAT and FQNNGV. The CDR3 loop spans 19 amino acids. Deletions cut 2 bases from V and 2 bases from J, with 24 bases between. CDR3 loop: CASSLLTFSPVRANTEAFF. The CDR3 coding sequence is TGTGCCAGCAGCTTACTCACTTTCTCGCCCGTCAGGGCAAACACTGAAGCTTTCTTT.